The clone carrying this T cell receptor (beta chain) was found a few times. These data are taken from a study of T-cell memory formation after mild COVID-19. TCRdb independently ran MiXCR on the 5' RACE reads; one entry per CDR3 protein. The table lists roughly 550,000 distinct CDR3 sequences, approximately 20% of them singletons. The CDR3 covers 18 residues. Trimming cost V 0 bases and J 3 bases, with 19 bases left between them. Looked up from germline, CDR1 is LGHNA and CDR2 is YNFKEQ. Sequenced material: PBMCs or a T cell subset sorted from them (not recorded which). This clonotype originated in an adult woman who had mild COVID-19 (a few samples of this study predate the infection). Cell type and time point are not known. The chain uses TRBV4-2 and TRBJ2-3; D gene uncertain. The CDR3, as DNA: TGTGCCAGCAGCCAAGACGGATGGGCTTCGGATGGGACAGATACGCAGTATTTT. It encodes CASSQDGWASDGTDTQYF.